The clone carrying this T cell receptor (beta chain) has just one count. Its antigen is currently unknown. The length of the CDR3 is 14 residues. Germline assignment: CDR1 LNHNV and CDR2 YYDKDF (reference sequence). V lost 1 base and J 4 bases, leaving 10 bases between the germline ends. This specimen comes from a study of cytotoxic CD8 clonotypes in ibrutinib-treated CLL. The data were produced by immunoSEQ multiplex PCR, yet TCRdb's version contains in-frame clones alone and is incomplete. Of about 140,000 clones in the sample, around 80% were seen once. The study's findings and limits: Public clonotypes were seen rarely and were contracted or stable on treatment.

Specimen: PBMCs, collected after 36 months of ibrutinib treatment. The chain carries TRBV15 and TRBJ2-5; D is undetermined. The receptor was derived from a human donor with chronic lymphocytic leukemia. The CDR3 protein is CATSRAHPLETQYF. In DNA, the CDR3 is TGTGCCACCAGCAGAGCGCACCCTTTAGAGACCCAGTACTTC.